These T cell receptor beta chains were read from a single sample in a study of blood T cell repertoires in COVID-19. Profiled with immunoSEQ multiplex PCR; TCRdb holds only in-frame clones, not every one. Here the sample spans around 260,000 clones, 80% to 90% being singletons. Sequencing used peripheral blood. The source is a woman aged 40 to 50 who had recovered from COVID-19. Each CDR3 is given with its conserved first and last residue. The order of the fields is J gene, V gene, D gene, CDR3 length, clone size, CDR3 DNA, CDR3 protein. A D gene is named only where the DNA matches it firmly. Only some rows state a clone size, as once, few, many or a class for expanded clones.

TRBJ1-1 TRBV3-1/TRBV3-2 - 16 - TGTGCCAGCAGCCAAGATCGGGGGTTCGGGAACACTGAAGCTTTCTTT CASSQDRGFGNTEAFF
TRBJ1-1 TRBV7-9 TRBD1 15 - TGTGCCAGCAGCTTAGTTCTTACAGGGGGTACTGAAGCTTTCTTT CASSLVLTGGTEAFF
TRBJ2-5 TRBV25-1 TRBD2 17 - TGTGCCAGCAGTGAATGGAGACTAGCGGGGGAACAAGAGACCCAGTACTTC CASSEWRLAGEQETQYF
TRBJ2-1 TRBV5-1 TRBD2 16 - TGCGCCAGCAGCTTGGACCTAGCGGGGACTTACAATGAGCAGTTCTTC CASSLDLAGTYNEQFF
TRBJ1-6 TRBV18 TRBD1 15 - TGTGCCAGCTCTCCGACAGGGGGAAACGATTCACCCCTCCACTTT CASSPTGGNDSPLHF
TRBJ1-1 TRBV5-1 - 15 once TGCGCCAGCAGCCTTCAACAGGGTAGGCTGACTGAAGCTTTCTTT CASSLQQGRLTEAFF
TRBJ1-6 TRBV5-1 - 15 - TGCGCCAGCAGCTTGGAATCGGGAGTCAATTCACCCCTCCACTTT CASSLESGVNSPLHF
TRBJ2-1 TRBV6-5 TRBD2 15 - TGTGCCAGCAGTCAGCGGGGGGGTCCCTACAATGAGCAGTTCTTC CASSQRGGPYNEQFF
TRBJ1-1 TRBV6-5 - 13 - TGTGCCACCACATATGGGGCCCCACGGGAAGCTTTCTTT CATTYGAPREAFF
TRBJ1-5 TRBV6-2/TRBV6-3 TRBD1 18 - TGTGCCAGCAGTTGCGAGATGGGGACAGGGGTTTGCAATCAGCCCCAGCATTTT CASSCEMGTGVCNQPQHF
TRBJ2-7 TRBV7-2 TRBD2 16 many TGTGCCAGCAACCGGCACCCAGCGGGGGTCGGATACGAGCAGTACTTC CASNRHPAGVGYEQYF
TRBJ1-1 TRBV5-8 - 16 once TGTGCCAGCAGCCCGAGGGCCGCATTCGGGAACACTGAAGCTTTCTTT CASSPRAAFGNTEAFF
TRBJ1-2 TRBV25-1 TRBD1 13 - TGTGCCAGCAGTCGAACAGGGGGCAGTGGCTACACCTTC CASSRTGGSGYTF
TRBJ2-7 TRBV7-9 TRBD1 14 - TGTGCCAGCAGCTTCTCCGGGACAGACCACGAGCAGTACTTC CASSFSGTDHEQYF
TRBJ1-2 TRBV29-1 TRBD1 13 - TGCAGCGTTGAAAGGGACAGGGGGCAGGGCTACACCTTC CSVERDRGQGYTF
TRBJ1-1 TRBV18 - 13 - TGTGCCAGCTCGCAAGGGGGAGGGGCTGAAGCTTTCTTT CASSQGGGAEAFF
TRBJ1-1 TRBV5-1 TRBD1 15 - TGCGCCAGCAGTCCCCGTGGAGGGGGCTCTCAGGGGGCTTTCTTT CASSPRGGGSQGAFF
TRBJ2-2 TRBV28 - 16 - TGTGCCAGCAGTTTGATCACGGGTTCGAACACCGGGGAGCTGTTTTTT CASSLITGSNTGELFF
TRBJ2-3 TRBV7-2 TRBD2 15 - TGTGCCAGCAGCTTAGCCCTGCCGGGGGGGGATACGCAGTATTTT CASSLALPGGDTQYF
TRBJ2-1 TRBV2 - 11 - TGTGCCAGCACTATGAATGGTGAGCAGTTCTTC CASTMNGEQFF
TRBJ1-1 TRBV15 - 14 - TGTGCCACCAGCTTACAGGGCTGGAACACTGAAGCTTTCTTT CATSLQGWNTEAFF
TRBJ1-2 TRBV6-6 - 13 once TGTGCCAGCAGGGCTGTGGGTTTAGCTGGCTACACCTTC CASRAVGLAGYTF
TRBJ2-5 TRBV5-1 TRBD2 16 - TGCGCCAGCAGCTTGGTTCCTAGCGGGGTTGGGGAGACCCAGTACTTC CASSLVPSGVGETQYF
TRBJ2-1 TRBV7-2 - 12 - TGTGCCAGCAGCCGCTCCTACAATGAGCAGTTCTTC CASSRSYNEQFF
TRBJ2-6 TRBV9 TRBD1 20 few TGTGCCAGCAGCGTCAGGGTGCTGGACAGGGGGCGGCGTGGGGCCAACGTCCTGACTTTC CASSVRVLDRGRRGANVLTF
TRBJ2-1 TRBV28 - 15 - TGTGCCAGCAGTTTAGGGGGGACGGGCTACAATGAGCAGTTCTTC CASSLGGTGYNEQFF